These 15 T cell receptor beta chains came from one sample sequenced in a study of blood T cell repertoires in COVID-19. The data were produced by immunoSEQ multiplex PCR, yet TCRdb's version contains in-frame clones alone and is incomplete. The data contain some 46,000 clones, roughly four fifths of them singletons. Sequencing was done on a sample of peripheral blood. The source of these receptors is a man in his sixties with active COVID-19.

The chain is built from TRBV24-1 and TRBJ1-5, with D maybe TRBD1 (5 bases). This CDR3 has 14 amino acids. CDR1 and CDR2 from the germline V gene are KGHDR and SFDVKD. The ends were cut back, 2 bases at V and 7 bases at J, with 11 bases in the middle. Here the CDR3 reads CATSDSRVRQPQHF. DNA of the CDR3: TGTGCCACCAGTGATTCCAGGGTACGCCAGCCCCAGCATTTT.

This clone was seen more than once but under ten times. This sequence joins TRBV7-2 and TRBJ2-7; 13 bases are a match to TRBD2. Unmatched junction bases numbered 4, after V lost 5 bases and J lost 3 bases. The CDR3 runs to 15 residues. The germline V gene encodes CDR1 SGHTA and CDR2 FQGNSA. The CDR3 region is CASSTRTSGSYEQYF. CDR3 nucleotide sequence: TGTGCCAGCAGCACCCGGACTAGCGGGAGCTACGAGCAGTACTTC.

This chain joins TRBV4-2 and TRBJ2-3; 7 bases are a match to TRBD2. The CDR3 totals 17 residues. CDR1 is LGHNA, CDR2 YNFKEQ, per germline. V dropped 1 base and J dropped 2; count of bases not matched to a gene: 9. CDR3 amino acids: CASSQAAGLAATDTQYF. As DNA, the CDR3 is TGTGCCAGCAGCCAAGCGGCCGGGCTAGCGGCCACAGATACGCAGTATTTT.

This clone has just one count. The rearrangement joins TRBV7-2 to TRBJ1-6; D remains unclear. CDR1 and CDR2 (germline): SGHTA, FQGNSA. This CDR3 is 14 amino acids long. V gave up 2 bases and J gave up 10 bases, with 12 bases separating them. The CDR3 loop is CASSLNPEGSPLHF. DNA of the CDR3: TGTGCCAGCAGCTTAAATCCGGAGGGCTCACCCCTCCACTTT.

The gene calls are TRBV28 and TRBJ2-7; possible D gene TRBD1, 5 bases. Between the trimmed V and J ends, which lost 6 bases and 3 bases, there was a span of 12 bases. The germline gives CDR1 MDHEN, CDR2 SYDVKM. The CDR3 runs 13 residues. CDR3 in DNA: TGTGCCAGCAGGGGGCGCGTAAACTACGAGCAGTACTTC. It translates to CASRGRVNYEQYF.

The chain employs TRBV7-2 and TRBJ2-3; perhaps TRBD2 as D (6 bases). V dropped 6 bases and J dropped 2 bases, with 15 bases sitting between them. This CDR3 has 15 residues. Germline V gene lookup returns CDR1 SGHTA and CDR2 FQGNSA. CDR3 amino acids: CASSSSGRITDTQYF. The CDR3 DNA follows: TGTGCCAGCAGTTCGAGCGGGCGGATCACAGATACGCAGTATTTT.

This clone has just a few counts. This rearrangement joins TRBV18 to TRBJ2-7, with 8 bases matching TRBD2. V gave up 0 bases and J gave up 2 bases; unmatched junction bases: 3. In germline, CDR1 is KGHSH, CDR2 LQKENI. The CDR3 is 15 residues long. The CDR3 DNA reads as TGTGCCAGCTCACCACCCGGCGGGGGGACCTACGAGCAGTACTTC. Its translation is CASSPPGGGTYEQYF.

CDR3: CASSLFSAGDNYGYTF. CDR3 bases: TGTGCCAGCAGTTTGTTTTCGGCGGGCGACAACTATGGCTACACCTTC. This chain links TRBV6-2 or TRBV6-3 with TRBJ1-2; no clear D gene. Germline V lookup: CDR1 MNHEY, CDR2 SVGEGT. Trimming removed 4 bases at V and 2 bases at J, with 17 bases between. The CDR3 covers 16 residues.

The chain has TRBV2 and TRBJ1-2, with unresolved D. The CDR3 totals 12 residues. Germline V gene sequence: CDR1 SNHLY, CDR2 FYNNEI. V was shortened by 0 bases and J by 6 bases, with 5 bases between the two germline ends. CDR3 in amino acids: CASSEAQNGYTF. The CDR3 DNA follows: TGTGCCAGCAGTGAAGCTCAAAATGGCTACACCTTC.

The DNA of the CDR3 is TGTGCCTCAACGGGGGGTGCAGATACGCAGTATTTT. Translating it yields CASTGGADTQYF. The genes are TRBV30 and TRBJ2-3; 7 bases are shared with TRBD2. The CDR3 runs 12 residues. The germline gives CDR1 GTSNPN, CDR2 SVGIG (reference sequence). V lost 7 bases and J lost 4; bases outside the gene matches: 5.

The chain recombines TRBV29-1 with TRBJ2-1; 9 bases line up with TRBD2. The J segment lost 8 bases and the V segment lost 1 base, leaving 12 bases of the junction unmatched. There are 16 residues in the CDR3. The germline CDR1 and CDR2 sequences are SQVTM and ANQGSEA. The CDR3 sequence: CSVEGVLETSGYEQFF. The CDR3 DNA reads as TGCAGCGTTGAAGGGGTTCTAGAGACTAGCGGATATGAGCAGTTCTTC.

This clone was detected only a few times. The rearrangement uses TRBV19 and TRBJ1-1, with a possible D match to TRBD1 (5 bases). Looked up from germline, CDR1 is LNHDA and CDR2 is SQIVND (reference sequence). CDR3 length: 12 residues. Deletions cut 5 bases from V and 5 bases from J, with 9 bases between. The CDR3 loop reads CASSQAGTEAFF. Written as DNA, the CDR3 is TGTGCCAGTAGTCAGGCAGGGACTGAAGCTTTCTTT.

This clone showed up just once. The chain recombines TRBV7-3 with TRBJ2-3; D is perhaps TRBD2 (5 bases). The germline CDR1 and CDR2 sequences are SGHTA and FQGTGA. This CDR3 has 15 amino acids. V was pared by 5 bases and J by 0 bases, with 12 bases between. This CDR3 reads CASSRQGLSTDTQYF. The CDR3 region has the DNA TGTGCCAGCAGCCGGCAAGGACTTAGCACAGATACGCAGTATTTT.

This chain joins TRBV10-3 and TRBJ2-1; no clear D gene. The germline V and J ends were trimmed by 3 bases and 2 bases, with 14 bases remaining between them. This CDR3 contains 16 residues. From germline, CDR1 is ENHRY and CDR2 SYGVKD. The CDR3 DNA follows: TGTGCCATCAGTGACTACCAACAGAGTACCTACAATGAGCAGTTCTTC. This gives the protein CAISDYQQSTYNEQFF.

This clone showed up just a few times. This chain joins TRBV9 and TRBJ1-5; D is perhaps TRBD1 (5 bases). The germline gives CDR1 SGDLS, CDR2 YYNGEE. Trimming stripped 7 bases from V and 0 bases from J, with 14 bases between. The CDR3 sequence is 15 residues long. In DNA, the CDR3 is TGTGCCAGCGTGGGAGGAAGGGGTAGCAATCAGCCCCAGCATTTT. This gives the protein CASVGGRGSNQPQHF.